These T cell receptor beta chains were read from a single sample in a study of technical replicates of blood from a handful of donors. Sequenced by immunoSEQ multiplex PCR; TCRdb stores in-frame clones only, minus some. The data hold 55,000 to 75,000 clones, with about nine tenths observed a single time. Sequencing was performed on PBMCs. Receptor source: a human donor in good health. Some clones in this sample may be carry-over from other donors' samples. CDR3s include the opening cysteine and the closing phenylalanine or tryptophan. Each record gives: J gene, D gene, clone size, V gene, CDR3 DNA, CDR3 protein. D genes are given only for firm matches. Some rows have no size entry. The others give once, few or many, or a class for an expanded clone.

>TRBJ2-3|TRBD1|NA|TRBV11-2
TGTGCCAGCACCTCGATCGAGGGGACAGACACAGATACGCAGTATTTT
CASTSIEGTDTDTQYF
>TRBJ1-5|TRBD1|NA|TRBV6-6
TGTGCCAGCACCACAGGGGGCGCGGTTCAGCCCCAGCATTTT
CASTTGGAVQPQHF
>TRBJ2-7|TRBD2|NA|TRBV7-3
TGTGCCAGCAGCTTCACTAGCGGGAGTATCTACGAGCAGTACTTC
CASSFTSGSIYEQYF
>TRBJ1-2|NA|NA|TRBV13
TGTGCCAGCAGAGTGGAGAGGACAGCACCTTTTGTGGCCTTC
CASRVERTAPFVAF
>TRBJ1-2|TRBD1|NA|TRBV29-1
TGCAGCGCAGATGACAGGGGGCAGACCTATGGCTACACCTTC
CSADDRGQTYGYTF
>TRBJ2-3|NA|NA|TRBV2
TGTGCCAGCAGGGGGAGTACCCGCACAGATACGCAGTATTTT
CASRGSTRTDTQYF
>TRBJ2-3|NA|NA|TRBV23-1
TGCGCCAGCAGTCGTGGCCCCACAGATACGCAGTATTTT
CASSRGPTDTQYF
>TRBJ1-4|NA|NA|TRBV5-1
TGCGCCAGCAGCTTGGCGGCAGGGTGGACTAATGAAAAACTGTTTTTT
CASSLAAGWTNEKLFF
>TRBJ2-7|NA|NA|TRBV7-9
TGTGCCAGCAGCTTAGTAGCGGTTCCTATCGGGGAGCAGTACTTC
CASSLVAVPIGEQYF
>TRBJ1-1|NA|NA|TRBV10-3
TGTGCCATCGGCAAACAGGCCGGGAACACTGAAGCTTTCTTT
CAIGKQAGNTEAFF
>TRBJ1-3|TRBD1|NA|TRBV15
TGTGCCACCAGCCGGGACAGGGGTTCTGGAAACACCATATATTTT
CATSRDRGSGNTIYF
>TRBJ2-7|NA|NA|TRBV7-9
TGTGCCAGCAGCCCCTCGCGCCTACTCTCCTACGAGCAGTACTTC
CASSPSRLLSYEQYF
>TRBJ1-2|NA|NA|TRBV7-2
TGTGCCAGCAGCTCAGACATTACCCATTATGGCTACACCTTC
CASSSDITHYGYTF
>TRBJ2-1|NA|NA|TRBV19
TGTGCCAGTAGTAAGGTGGAGTTAGACAATGAGCAGTTCTTC
CASSKVELDNEQFF
>TRBJ2-4|NA|once|TRBV30
TGTGCCTGGACCCCAGCAGGGTTGGGAAACATTCAGTACTTC
CAWTPAGLGNIQYF
>TRBJ1-2|NA|NA|TRBV6-5
TGTGCCAGCAGCCCTTTAGCAGGGGCACACTATGGCTACACCTTC
CASSPLAGAHYGYTF
>TRBJ1-1|NA|NA|TRBV19
TGTGCCAGTATTAATAAGGGGCGTTCTGAAGCTTTCTTT
CASINKGRSEAFF
>TRBJ2-7|TRBD2|NA|TRBV6-5
TGTGCCAGCAGCACGAGCGGGATGGTCTACGAGCAGTACTTC
CASSTSGMVYEQYF
>TRBJ1-2|TRBD1|NA|TRBV2
TGTGCCAGCAGGGAGCCGGGACAGGGGACCTATGGCTACACCTTC
CASREPGQGTYGYTF
>TRBJ1-2|NA|NA|TRBV29-1
TGCAGCGTTAAGAGGGGGGGAGAAAGCTATGGCTACACCTTC
CSVKRGGESYGYTF
>TRBJ2-1|NA|NA|TRBV21-1
TGTGCCAGCAGCAAATGGGCCGCTAGCGACCCGGAGTATGATGAGCAGTTCTTC
CASSKWAASDPEYDEQFF
>TRBJ1-2|NA|NA|TRBV7-9
TGTGCCAGCAGCTTAGTAGGGGCCGGTGGCTACACCTTC
CASSLVGAGGYTF
>TRBJ2-3|NA|NA|TRBV9
TGTGCCAGCAGCGTAGGCCAGCGGAGAAGCACAGATACGCAGTATTTT
CASSVGQRRSTDTQYF
>TRBJ2-3|NA|once|TRBV9
TGTGCCAGCAGCGTAAAGGAGCGCAGCACAGATACGCAGTATTTT
CASSVKERSTDTQYF
>TRBJ2-5|NA|NA|TRBV4-2
TGTGCCAGCAGCCAAGATTGGGGCGGAGAGACCCAGTACTTC
CASSQDWGGETQYF
>TRBJ1-3|NA|NA|TRBV5-1
TGCGCCAGCAGCTTGGCCGGGGGGGGATATGGAAACACCATATATTTT
CASSLAGGGYGNTIYF
>TRBJ2-3|TRBD2|NA|TRBV7-3
TGTGCCAGCAGCCGACTAGCGGGAGGGCCTGGAGATACGCAGTATTTT
CASSRLAGGPGDTQYF
>TRBJ2-2|TRBD2|once|TRBV4-2
TGTGCCAGCAGCAGCCTTGGGACTAGCGGGAGTAGGGACACCGGGGAGCTGTTTTTT
CASSSLGTSGSRDTGELFF
>TRBJ2-7|TRBD1|NA|TRBV5-4
TGTGCCAGCAGCCGGGGACAGGGGAGCTCCTACGAGCAGTACTTC
CASSRGQGSSYEQYF
>TRBJ2-2|NA|NA|TRBV7-3
TGTGCCAGCCAATGGAAGGGGGGGACCGGGGAGCTGTTTTTT
CASQWKGGTGELFF
>TRBJ1-2|TRBD1|NA|TRBV4-3
TGCGCCAGCAGCCCGGGACAGAACTATGGCTACACCTTC
CASSPGQNYGYTF
>TRBJ2-5|TRBD2|NA|TRBV9
TGTGCCAGCAGCGCCGGGACTAGCGGGACACAACAAGAGACCCAGTACTTC
CASSAGTSGTQQETQYF
>TRBJ2-1|NA|NA|TRBV27
TGTGCCAGCAGTTTCGGTGAGGGGGGGGGACCCCTCCTCCGGGAGCAGTTCTTC
CASSFGEGGGPLLREQFF
>TRBJ2-1|NA|NA|TRBV27
TGTGCCAGCAGTTTATTTCCCACCGGGGTGTACAATGAGCAGTTCTTC
CASSLFPTGVYNEQFF
>TRBJ1-2|TRBD1|NA|TRBV4-3
TGCGCCAGCAGCACTAACTCACAGGGGGCGCATTATGGCTACACCTTC
CASSTNSQGAHYGYTF
>TRBJ1-1|NA|NA|TRBV10-3
TGTGCCATCACGAGGGAGGACACGAGCACTGAAGCTTTCTTT
CAITREDTSTEAFF
>TRBJ2-7|NA|NA|TRBV7-9
TGTGCCAGCAGCTTAGGTTCCGGGGAGCAGTACTTC
CASSLGSGEQYF
>TRBJ2-1|TRBD2|once|TRBV19
TGTGCCAGTAGCCGGACTAGCGGATACTCCTACAATGAGCAGTTCTTC
CASSRTSGYSYNEQFF
>TRBJ1-4|NA|NA|TRBV7-2
TGTGCCAGCGGTCAATCAGGGTGGGATGAAAAACTGTTTTTT
CASGQSGWDEKLFF
>TRBJ2-7|TRBD2|NA|TRBV5-1
TGCGCCAGCAGCCCCGGGCTAGCGGGCTACGAGCAGTACTTC
CASSPGLAGYEQYF